These 13 T cell receptor beta chains were sequenced from one sample in a study of Tregs in tolerant kidney transplant recipients. TCRdb keeps only in-frame clones here, not all; method: immunoSEQ multiplex PCR. There are about 61,000 clones in the sample; 80% to 90% occur only once, and about 2% lies in the top ten. Material: Tregs from blood, obtained before the transplant. All receptors come from a human donor who received a combined kidney and bone marrow transplant.

There are a few counts of this clone. The V call is TRBV29-1, the J call TRBJ2-7, with TRBD1 matching 8 bases. After removal of 7 bases from V and 7 bases from J, the junction contained 9 bases not matched to a gene. This CDR3 is 12 amino acids long. The germline V gene has CDR1 SQVTM and CDR2 ANQGSEA. CDR3 region: CSAGQGLGEQYF. The CDR3 nucleotides read TGCAGCGCCGGACAGGGACTGGGGGAGCAGTACTTC.

This clone has only a few counts. This rearrangement joins TRBV7-9 to TRBJ1-1, with D maybe TRBD1 (5 bases). With 5 bases removed from V and 5 bases from J, the gap between germline ends came to 12 bases. Germline V gene sequence: CDR1 SEHNR, CDR2 FQNEAQ (reference sequence). The CDR3 totals 13 residues. The CDR3 bases are TGTGCCAGCAGCCGAGACGGGGGGACTGAAGCTTTCTTT. It is translated as CASSRDGGTEAFF.

This chain connects TRBV30 to TRBJ1-3; D is perhaps TRBD1 (5 bases). The CDR3 totals 15 residues. Trimming pared 0 bases from V and 0 bases from J, leaving 9 bases between. CDR1 GTSNPN and CDR2 SVGIG come from the germline V gene (reference sequence). CDR3 in DNA: TGTGCCTGGAGTGTACGACAGACCTCTGGAAACACCATATATTTT. Encoded protein: CAWSVRQTSGNTIYF.

The V gene is TRBV6-5, the J gene TRBJ2-3; no firm D call. Trimming left V 2 bases short and J 2 bases short, with 11 bases between. Germline V gene lookup returns CDR1 MNHEY and CDR2 SVGAGI. CDR3 length equals 15 residues. This CDR3 is CASSYGLPTTDTQYF. CDR3 nucleotide sequence: TGTGCCAGCAGTTACGGGTTACCCACCACAGATACGCAGTATTTT.

The chain couples TRBV5-5 to TRBJ1-3; D gene uncertain. The CDR3 covers 15 residues. The ends were cut back, 4 bases at V and 0 bases at J, with 11 bases in the middle. Germline V gene sequence: CDR1 SGHKS, CDR2 YYEKEE (reference sequence). The CDR3 region is CASSPGPSSGNTIYF. The CDR3 bases are TGTGCCAGCAGCCCCGGGCCCAGCTCTGGAAACACCATATATTTT.

The gene calls are TRBV7-6 and TRBJ2-2; tentative D call: TRBD1 (5 bases). Deletions cut 5 bases from V and 4 bases from J, with 8 bases between. The CDR3 sequence is 13 residues long. The V gene's germline CDR1 is SGHVS and CDR2 FNYEAQ. In DNA, the CDR3 is TGTGCCAGCAGCGAAGGGGTCACCGGGGAGCTGTTTTTT. It encodes CASSEGVTGELFF.

The chain has TRBV7-2 and TRBJ2-1; D unresolved. The CDR3 runs 13 residues. Germline values: CDR1 SGHTA, CDR2 FQGNSA. The V gene lost 5 bases and the J gene lost 4 bases, with 9 bases spanning the gap. CDR3 nucleotides: TGTGCCAGCAGCGGAAGAGGTTACAATGAGCAGTTCTTC. It codes for CASSGRGYNEQFF.

V is TRBV4-2 and J is TRBJ2-1; D could derive from TRBD1 or TRBD2 (5 bases each). V dropped 3 bases and J dropped 2 bases, with 5 bases sitting between them. Germline lookup yields CDR1 LGHNA and CDR2 YNFKEQ. The CDR3 contains 13 residues. CDR3 in DNA: TGTGCCAGCAGCCAGGGACCCTACAATGAGCAGTTCTTC. Encoded protein: CASSQGPYNEQFF.

This chain connects TRBV7-2 to TRBJ2-3; D gene uncertain. Trimming shortened V by 1 base and J by 2 bases, and 16 bases separated the two germline ends. Germline V lookup: CDR1 SGHTA, CDR2 FQGNSA. The CDR3 has 17 amino acids. DNA of the CDR3: TGTGCCAGCAGCTTAGAGCCCCTCAGACTCACCACAGATACGCAGTATTTT. Amino acids: CASSLEPLRLTTDTQYF.

The rearrangement joins TRBV5-1 to TRBJ2-5, with TRBD1 identical over 7 bases. The CDR3 has 14 residues. CDR1 is SGHRS, CDR2 YFSETQ, per germline. J gave up 1 base and V 4 bases, and 4 bases lay outside the gene matches. Written as DNA, the CDR3 is TGCGCCAGCAGCCCCCGGGACAGCCAAGAGACCCAGTACTTC. It encodes CASSPRDSQETQYF. Full variable domain (rest looked up from reference TRBV5-1 and TRBJ2-5): KAGVTQTPRYLIKTRGQQVTLSCSPISGHRSVSWYQQTPGQGLQFLFEYFSETQRNKGNFPGRFSGRQFSNSRSEMNVSTLELGDSALYLCASSPRDSQETQYFGPGTRLLVL.

The gene calls are TRBV4-1 and TRBJ2-4; TRBD1 matches 9 bases. Germline CDR1 and CDR2: MGHRA and YSYEKL. The CDR3 totals 17 residues. V dropped 3 bases and J dropped 2; count of bases not matched to a gene: 8. CDR3 in DNA: TGCGCCAGCAGCCATGTAACAGGGGGCGCGTCCAAAAACATTCAGTACTTC. It codes for CASSHVTGGASKNIQYF.

The J gene is TRBJ2-1, the V gene TRBV9, with D maybe TRBD2 (6 bases). The CDR3 has 16 amino acids. Germline V gene sequence: CDR1 SGDLS, CDR2 YYNGEE. V was cut by 0 bases and J by 3 bases, with 13 bases left in between. This chain's CDR3 is CASSVDVGTFYNEQFF. The DNA of the CDR3 is TGTGCCAGCAGCGTAGACGTCGGGACTTTCTACAATGAGCAGTTCTTC.

V is TRBV4-1 and J is TRBJ1-1; the D gene is possibly TRBD1 (5 bases). The V and J ends lost 0 bases and 8 bases respectively, with 16 bases between them. CDR1 and CDR2 from the germline V gene are MGHRA and YSYEKL. The CDR3 loop spans 15 amino acids. CDR3 coding DNA: TGCGCCAGCAGCCAAGATCCTGCGGGGGTTAGGGAAGCTTTCTTT. It codes for CASSQDPAGVREAFF.